This T cell receptor beta chain emerged from a study of T cells after yellow fever vaccination. This clonotype was detected ten times or more. Antigen specificity is unknown. Points from the study as a whole: Among primary-vaccination clones, most reappeared after the booster, at roughly 96% for CD4 and 85% to 90% for CD8.

The CDR3 has 14 amino acids. V dropped 2 bases and J dropped 5 bases, with 13 bases sitting between them. Germline CDR1 DFQATT, CDR2 SNEGSKA (reference sequence). The study made its TCR cDNA through 5'RACE template switching. That step introduced a universal primer site along with UMIs. Each CDR3 protein gets one entry after TCRdb re-called the 5' RACE reads with MiXCR. This sample has some 300,000 distinct CDR3 sequences, with around 3.6% found just once. The genes are TRBV20-1 and TRBJ2-1; possibly TRBD1 or TRBD2 for D (6 bases each). This specimen was PBMCs, taken on the day of the yellow fever booster vaccination. This sequence originates from a man younger than 35 who received the YFV17D yellow fever vaccine. The CDR3 nucleotides are TGCAGTGCTAGACCCGGGGGCCGGAACAATGAGCAGTTCTTC. The encoded protein is CSARPGGRNNEQFF.